These T cell receptor beta chains were read from a single sample in a study of persistence of HIV-infected CD4 T cells. Sequencing was performed with immunoSEQ multiplex PCR; in TCRdb, only in-frame clones are kept and a portion is missing. In the table there are around 60,000 clones, roughly 75% of which are singletons. Their antigens remain unidentified. This specimen consisted of CD4+ T cells sorted from PBMCs after roughly 18-hour stimulation, obtained from a patient who received antiretroviral therapy. The receptors shown here come from an adult man with HIV who was CMV-seropositive. The CDR3 runs from the conserved cysteine through the conserved F or W. A D gene is named only where the DNA matches it firmly. Size is omitted from some rows. Given values are once, few, many or a class for expanded clones.

v_call: TRBV5-1; clone_size: -; d_call: TRBD2; j_call: TRBJ2-3; cdr3_nt: TGCGCCAGCAGCTTGGATGCGGGGGGCCCCGGAGATACGCAGTATTTT; cdr3_aa: CASSLDAGGPGDTQYF
v_call: TRBV10-3; clone_size: -; d_call: -; j_call: TRBJ2-3; cdr3_nt: TGTGCCATCAGTGACCCCGGGAGCACAGATACGCAGTATTTT; cdr3_aa: CAISDPGSTDTQYF
v_call: TRBV4-1; clone_size: -; d_call: -; j_call: TRBJ1-2; cdr3_nt: TGCGCCAGCAGCCAAGACCAAACAGCCTACCTCTATGGCTACACCTTC; cdr3_aa: CASSQDQTAYLYGYTF
v_call: TRBV6-4; clone_size: -; d_call: -; j_call: TRBJ1-5; cdr3_nt: TGTGCCAGCAGTGAAGGGGTAGGAAATCAGCCCCAGCATTTT; cdr3_aa: CASSEGVGNQPQHF
v_call: TRBV19; clone_size: -; d_call: TRBD1; j_call: TRBJ1-2; cdr3_nt: TGTGCCAGTAGACAGGGGTCGAGTGGCTACACCTTC; cdr3_aa: CASRQGSSGYTF
v_call: TRBV27; clone_size: -; d_call: -; j_call: TRBJ1-2; cdr3_nt: TGTGCCAGCAGAAGAGACAGTGACTATGGCTACACCTTC; cdr3_aa: CASRRDSDYGYTF
v_call: TRBV24-1; clone_size: -; d_call: -; j_call: TRBJ1-2; cdr3_nt: TGTGCCACCAGTGATGGCTCCGGGACGATCTATGGCTACACCTTC; cdr3_aa: CATSDGSGTIYGYTF
v_call: TRBV3-1/TRBV3-2; clone_size: few; d_call: -; j_call: TRBJ1-4; cdr3_nt: TGTGCCAGCAGCAGGGCAGGGGAGGAAAAACTGTTTTTT; cdr3_aa: CASSRAGEEKLFF
v_call: TRBV29-1; clone_size: -; d_call: -; j_call: TRBJ2-2; cdr3_nt: TGCAGCGTTGAAGGGAAAGGGAGGAACACCGGGGAGCTGTTTTTT; cdr3_aa: CSVEGKGRNTGELFF
v_call: TRBV7-9; clone_size: -; d_call: -; j_call: TRBJ1-2; cdr3_nt: TGTGCCAGCAGCTCCCGACAGGCGGCTAACTATGGCTACACCTTC; cdr3_aa: CASSSRQAANYGYTF